These 32 T cell receptor beta chains came from one sample sequenced in a study of T-cell reconstitution after alpha-beta-depleted transplantation in children. As it was prepared, the TCRbeta library received unique molecular identifiers. MiXCR, applied by TCRdb to the PCR reads, yields one record per CDR3 protein. The sample has approximately 590,000 distinct CDR3 sequences; approximately 10% are singletons. The material sequenced was PBMCs from the stem cell graft donor, taken from the stem cell graft. Every receptor here comes from a human donor who donated a stem cell graft to a child with acute myeloid leukemia.

This clonotype turned up a few times. V and J are TRBV7-2 and TRBJ2-1; 7 positions agree with TRBD2. The germline CDR1 and CDR2 sequences are SGHTA and FQGNSA. Germline trimming cut 0 bases from V and 8 bases from J; bases unmatched to any gene: 7. The CDR3 is 15 residues long. The CDR3 DNA reads as TGTGCCAGCAGCTTAGCGGGAGGGCCTATGCATGAGCAGTTCTTC. It specifies CASSLAGGPMHEQFF. The full variable domain, its missing parts supplied by reference TRBV7-2 and TRBJ2-1, is GAGVSQSPSNKVTEKGKDVELRCDPISGHTALYWYRQSLGQGLEFLIYFQGNSAPDKSGLPSDRFSAERTGGSVSTLTIQRTQQEDSAVYLCASSLAGGPMHEQFFGPGTRLTVL.

The rearrangement links TRBV7-9 to TRBJ1-3; D uncertain. The V end lost 1 base, the J end lost 4 bases, and 2 bases lay between the germline ends. Germline CDR1 SEHNR, CDR2 FQNEAQ (reference sequence). This CDR3 contains 12 residues. The CDR3 is CASSLGGNTIYF. The CDR3 DNA reads TGTGCCAGCAGCTTAGGCGGAAACACCATATATTTT.

The gene calls are TRBV12-3 or TRBV12-4 and TRBJ1-4; 10 nucleotides agree with TRBD1. This CDR3 region has 15 residues. After removal of 5 bases from V and 8 bases from J, the junction contained 8 bases not matched to a gene. CDR3 bases: TGTGCCAGCAGTCAGAGACAGGGGGCGTACGAAAAACTGTTTTTT. Translated: CASSQRQGAYEKLFF.

This clonotype was seen more than once but under ten times. The rearrangement joins TRBV5-1 to TRBJ2-4; TRBD1 agrees at 9 bases. The CDR3 contains 15 residues. Germline V gene sequence: CDR1 SGHRS, CDR2 YFSETQ. With V trimmed by 0 bases and J by 5 bases, 3 bases remained unmatched. The CDR3 DNA reads as TGCGCCAGCAGCTTGGGTACAGGGGGCGAAAACATTCAGTACTTC. Protein sequence: CASSLGTGGENIQYF.

This clonotype was detected a few times. J is TRBJ1-1 and V is TRBV20-1, with 9 bases matching TRBD1. The germline CDR1 and CDR2 sequences are DFQATT and SNEGSKA (reference sequence). Losses at the gene ends were 0 bases for V and 5 bases for J; bases not matched to a gene: 10. The CDR3 is 16 residues long. The CDR3 DNA is TGCAGTGCTAGAGATTCGACAGGGGGTTGGAGGACTGAAGCTTTCTTT. It specifies CSARDSTGGWRTEAFF.

The rearrangement joins TRBV25-1 to TRBJ1-1, with D possibly matching TRBD1 (6 bases). Germline CDR1 reads MGHDK; CDR2 reads SYGVNS. Trimming left V 6 bases short and J 0 bases short, with 11 bases between. The CDR3 length is 14 residues. CDR3: CASSGQIMNTEAFF. The CDR3 bases are TGTGCCAGCAGCGGACAGATCATGAACACTGAAGCTTTCTTT.

J is TRBJ2-7 and V is TRBV7-2; 8 bases align to TRBD2. Trimming took 2 bases from V and 7 from J; bases not matched to a gene: 10. This CDR3 is built from 15 residues. The germline V gene encodes CDR1 SGHTA and CDR2 FQGNSA. The CDR3 nucleotides are TGTGCCAGCAGCTTAAACCAGCGGGAGCCGAAAGAGCAGTACTTC. Translation gives CASSLNQREPKEQYF.

In this sample, this clonotype turned up many times. V usage is TRBV15 and J usage is TRBJ2-3, with D unresolved. The CDR3 spans 16 residues. V gave up 5 bases and J gave up 4 bases, with 19 bases separating them. The germline CDR1 and CDR2 sequences are LNHNV and YYDKDF (reference sequence). CDR3 region: CATSPKNRARPDTQYF. Here the CDR3 DNA reads TGTGCCACCAGCCCAAAGAACCGGGCAAGACCAGATACGCAGTATTTT.

This clonotype has a handful of counts. The chain links TRBV6-1 to TRBJ2-5; 9 bases match TRBD2. Looked up from germline, CDR1 is MNHNS and CDR2 is SASEGT. The CDR3 sequence is 15 residues long. J gave up 3 bases and V 6 bases, and 8 bases lay outside the gene matches. CDR3 protein: CASSRLAELEETQYF. CDR3 nucleotide sequence: TGTGCCAGCAGCAGACTAGCGGAGCTAGAAGAGACCCAGTACTTC.

For this clonotype: Mismatch with germline at one junction end may stem from a read error. The gene calls are TRBV28 and TRBJ2-7, with 9 positions matching TRBD1. Germline CDR1 MDHEN, CDR2 SYDVKM. The CDR3 contains 14 residues. CDR3 sequence reads: CARSLLGTGFEQYF. DNA of the CDR3: TGTGCCAGAAGTTTATTGGGGACAGGGTTCGAGCAGTACTTC.

This clonotype was seen a handful of times. The chain couples TRBV28 to TRBJ2-7; 10 positions match TRBD2. V lost 3 bases to trimming and J lost 2 bases; unmatched junction nucleotides: 7. The germline CDR1 and CDR2 sequences are MDHEN and SYDVKM. The CDR3 loop spans 16 amino acids. CDR3 DNA sequence: TGTGCCAGCAGTTTTCAAGGACTAGCGGTAACCTACGAGCAGTACTTC. It encodes CASSFQGLAVTYEQYF.

The V call is TRBV7-9, the J call TRBJ2-7; D unresolved. The CDR3 sequence is 13 residues long. V lost 5 bases, J lost 1 base, and 9 bases lay in between. The germline gives CDR1 SEHNR, CDR2 FQNEAQ (reference sequence). The CDR3 DNA reads TGTGCCAGCAGCGTGGGTTATTCCTACGAGCAGTACTTC. It encodes CASSVGYSYEQYF. The full variable domain, completed using reference TRBV7-9 and TRBJ2-7, is DTGVSQNPRHKITKRGQNVTFRCDPISEHNRLYWYRQTLGQGPEFLTYFQNEAQLEKSRLLSDRFSAERPKGSFSTLEIQRTEQGDSAMYLCASSVGYSYEQYFGPGTRLTVT.

This clonotype showed up just a few times. The CDR3 protein is CAFQTSGSHEQFF. DNA for the CDR3: TGTGCCTTCCAGACTAGCGGGAGCCATGAGCAGTTCTTC. The chain combines TRBV15 with TRBJ2-1, with 12 nucleotides matching TRBD2. CDR1 LNHNV and CDR2 YYDKDF come from the germline V gene (reference sequence). The length of the CDR3 is 13 residues. The ends lost 11 bases at V and 8 bases at J; junction bases unmatched: 7.

V is TRBV12-3 or TRBV12-4 and J is TRBJ2-3, with 12 positions matching TRBD2. This CDR3 is 16 amino acids long. Trimming removed 7 bases from V and 4 bases from J; junction bases left unmatched: 9. The CDR3 DNA is TGTGCCAGCATTCCGACTAGCGGGAGCATATCAGATACGCAGTATTTT. Its protein product is CASIPTSGSISDTQYF.

The rearrangement joins TRBV5-1 to TRBJ2-7, with TRBD2 identical over 8 bases. Trimming cost V 2 bases and J 5 bases; bases outside gene matches: 3. The CDR3 is made up of 13 amino acids. CDR1 and CDR2 from the germline V gene are SGHRS and YFSETQ. CDR3 region: CASSFRSGNEQYF. CDR3 coding DNA: TGCGCCAGCAGCTTCCGTAGCGGGAACGAGCAGTACTTC.

The chain has TRBV24-1 and TRBJ2-1; 10 bases match TRBD2. The junction had 6 bases not matched to a gene; V was cut back by 8 bases and J by 6 bases. The germline gives CDR1 KGHDR, CDR2 SFDVKD. This CDR3 spans 14 amino acids. The CDR3 here is CATKREGLGNEQFF. CDR3 nucleotides: TGTGCCACCAAGCGGGAGGGCCTCGGCAATGAGCAGTTCTTC.

This chain connects TRBV10-3 to TRBJ2-5, with a possible D match to TRBD1 (5 bases). CDR1 and CDR2 from the germline V gene are ENHRY and SYGVKD. Trimming removed 6 bases at V and 1 base at J, with 12 bases between. The CDR3 is 14 amino acids. CDR3 sequence (DNA): TGTGCCATCAGCCGGCCCCAGGGCCAAGAGACCCAGTACTTC. It translates to CAISRPQGQETQYF.

This clonotype turned up a few times. CDR3 amino acids: CASSLALTSGLNEQFF. The DNA for the CDR3 is TGTGCCAGCAGCTTAGCTTTGACTAGCGGGCTGAATGAGCAGTTCTTC. The chain combines TRBV7-2 with TRBJ2-1, with 10 bases identical to TRBD2. The J segment lost 7 bases and the V segment lost 0 bases, leaving 6 bases of the junction unmatched. Germline CDR1 reads SGHTA; CDR2 reads FQGNSA. This CDR3 has 16 residues.

This clonotype was counted ten times or more. The J gene is TRBJ2-5, the V gene TRBV27, with D possibly being TRBD1 or TRBD2 (5 bases each). The CDR3 extends over 13 amino acids. The germline V gene encodes CDR1 MNHEY and CDR2 SMNVEV (reference sequence). V lost 6 bases to trimming and J lost 10 bases, with 18 bases between them. Written as DNA, the CDR3 is TGTGCCAGCAGCGGGGCACTAAGAACAGACCAGTACTTC. This translates into CASSGALRTDQYF.

This clonotype occurred a few times. The rearrangement uses TRBV5-1 and TRBJ2-7; TRBD1 agrees at 7 bases. The ends lost 4 bases at V and 4 bases at J; junction bases unmatched: 8. The CDR3 contains 14 residues. Germline V gene lookup returns CDR1 SGHRS and CDR2 YFSETQ. DNA for the CDR3: TGCGCCAGCAGCATCACAGGGGTTCTATACGAGCAGTACTTC. This translates into CASSITGVLYEQYF.

The table lists this clonotype with a few counts. This chain connects TRBV6-1 to TRBJ1-4; D remains ambiguous. The CDR3 runs to 14 residues. Trimming cost V 5 bases and J 0 bases, with 7 bases left between them. CDR1 MNHNS and CDR2 SASEGT come from the germline V gene. CDR3 residues: CASSKAATNEKLFF. As DNA, the CDR3 is TGTGCCAGCAGTAAGGCTGCAACTAATGAAAAACTGTTTTTT.

V and J are TRBV6-1 and TRBJ2-1; the match to TRBD2 covers 8 bases. Unmatched junction bases numbered 7, after V lost 2 bases and J lost 7 bases. Germline CDR1 reads MNHNS; CDR2 reads SASEGT. The CDR3 is made up of 15 amino acids. The CDR3 nucleotides read TGTGCCAGCAGTGAACGAGCGGGAGATGGGAATGAGCAGTTCTTC. Its protein is CASSERAGDGNEQFF.

This clonotype was counted only a few times. This chain uses TRBV29-1 with TRBJ2-3; TRBD2 aligns across 11 bases. In germline, CDR1 is SQVTM, CDR2 ANQGSEA. The CDR3 has 15 amino acids. V shed 0 bases, J shed 5 bases, and the junction held 4 bases outside the gene matches. Here the CDR3 reads CSVEDSGRDRDTQYF. The CDR3 DNA is TGCAGCGTTGAAGATAGCGGGAGGGATAGAGATACGCAGTATTTT.

This clonotype was recorded a few times. The chain couples TRBV20-1 to TRBJ2-7; 8 nucleotides line up with TRBD1. Germline loops: CDR1 DFQATT, CDR2 SNEGSKA (reference sequence). This CDR3 contains 14 residues. V lost 1 base and J lost 2; bases outside the gene matches: 4. The CDR3 spells CSARVRTGPYEQYF. CDR3 sequence (DNA): TGCAGTGCTAGAGTCCGGACAGGGCCCTACGAGCAGTACTTC.

This clonotype was seen ten or more times. This chain connects TRBV24-1 to TRBJ2-7; possible D gene TRBD1, 6 bases. Germline CDR1 is KGHDR and CDR2 is SFDVKD. Trimming removed 2 bases at V and 4 bases at J, with 14 bases between. CDR3 length: 15 residues. CDR3 sequence: CATSDSQGRGYEQYF. The CDR3 nucleotides read TGTGCCACCAGTGATTCCCAGGGGAGAGGGTACGAGCAGTACTTC.

The CDR3 spells CASRSQGSNQPQHF. As DNA, the CDR3 is TGTGCCAGCAGATCCCAGGGCAGTAATCAGCCCCAGCATTTT. The chain joins TRBV28 to TRBJ1-5; D perhaps matches TRBD1 (5 bases). Germline CDR1 is MDHEN and CDR2 is SYDVKM. Trimming cost V 6 bases and J 4 bases, with 13 bases left between them. The CDR3 sequence is 14 residues long.

The J gene is TRBJ2-1, the V gene TRBV11-2; D not certain. The CDR3 runs 16 residues. V lost 0 bases and J 4 bases, leaving 13 bases between the germline ends. Germline V CDR1 and CDR2: SGHAT, FQNNGV. The CDR3 coding sequence is TGTGCCAGCAGCTTAGATATCGGAAGGATTTACAATGAGCAGTTCTTC. Translating it yields CASSLDIGRIYNEQFF.

This clonotype came up many times. The junction and the germline gene differ at one end; a read error may be behind it. The chain recombines TRBV7-7 with TRBJ2-2; 13 bases map to TRBD2. The CDR3 length is 15 residues. Germline loops: CDR1 SSHAT, CDR2 FNYEAQ (reference sequence). CDR3 protein: CASSPGLAGAGELFF. CDR3 sequence (DNA): TGTGCTAGCAGCCCAGGACTAGCGGGAGCCGGGGAGCTGTTTTTT.

Ten or more counts support this clonotype. J is TRBJ2-1 and V is TRBV29-1; 9 bases are a match to TRBD1. J was trimmed by 4 bases and V by 2 bases; bases with no gene match: 6. Germline V gives CDR1 SQVTM, CDR2 ANQGSEA. The CDR3 is made up of 15 amino acids. In DNA, the CDR3 is TGCAGCGTTGAATTATTGGGACAGGGTTACAATGAGCAGTTCTTC. It encodes CSVELLGQGYNEQFF.

This chain links TRBV5-1 with TRBJ2-1; 7 bases are shared with TRBD1. Germline CDR1 reads SGHRS; CDR2 reads YFSETQ. V shed 3 bases and J 3 bases; nucleotides not matched to a gene: 6. CDR3 length equals 15 residues. DNA of the CDR3: TGCGCCAGCAGCTCATCCGGGACAGTCTACAATGAGCAGTTCTTC. Its protein is CASSSSGTVYNEQFF. Looking up the rest from reference TRBV5-1 and TRBJ2-1 gives the full variable domain: KAGVTQTPRYLIKTRGQQVTLSCSPISGHRSVSWYQQTPGQGLQFLFEYFSETQRNKGNFPGRFSGRQFSNSRSEMNVSTLELGDSALYLCASSSSGTVYNEQFFGPGTRLTVL.

This clonotype was recorded many times. The chain is built from TRBV6-2 or TRBV6-3 and TRBJ1-1; D perhaps matches TRBD1 (5 bases). The CDR3 has 14 amino acids. Trimming cost V 9 bases and J 5 bases, with 19 bases left between them. Germline-derived CDR1 and CDR2 are MNHEY and SVGEGT. The CDR3 spells CASSDSPVWTEAFF. The CDR3 region has the DNA TGTGCCAGTAGTGACAGCCCTGTTTGGACTGAAGCTTTCTTT.

The genes are TRBV6-5 and TRBJ1-2; D not resolved. V lost 0 bases and J lost 6, with 8 bases in between. Germline V gives CDR1 MNHEY, CDR2 SVGAGI. The CDR3 covers 13 residues. The CDR3 DNA is TGTGCCAGCAGTTACTCGATTGAAGATGGCTACACCTTC. Protein product: CASSYSIEDGYTF.